The present TCR beta chain was sequenced within a study of T cell clonality in common variable immunodeficiency. Ten or more counts support this clone. Its target is unknown. The CDR3 end is not reached by the read, which stops 3 residues before it; the germline J gene fills it in. Notes on the study in general: TCRbeta clonality was increased in CVID versus healthy controls. The cause of increased CVID clonality remains unclear without subpopulation sequencing.

Trimming left V 4 bases short and J 1 base short, with 12 bases between. The CDR3 runs to 14 residues. Germline V lookup: CDR1 DFQATT, CDR2 SNEGSKA (reference sequence). Only in-frame clones appear in the TCRdb table, and some are missing; sequencing was by immunoSEQ multiplex PCR. The sample shows around 57,000 clones, none of them appearing just once. The clonotype comes from a person between 18 and 69 years old in good health. V and J are TRBV20-1 and TRBJ2-3; D uncertain. Sequenced material: peripheral blood mononuclear cells. CDR3 DNA (partial): TGCAGTGCTATCTGGCCAGGCCGCACAGATACG. Encoded protein: CSAIWPGRTDT. The entire CDR3 protein is CSAIWPGRTDTQYF.